These 16 T cell receptor beta chains were all obtained from the same sample, sequenced in a study of cytomegalovirus exposure and HLA in healthy donors. PCR was performed using 60 Vbeta and 13 Jbeta primers. The data were produced by immunoSEQ multiplex PCR, yet TCRdb's version contains in-frame clones alone and is incomplete. Its table records approximately 110,000 clones. The material sequenced was PBMCs. Receptors were obtained from a man in his late teens or twenties in good health and CMV-seronegative.

This chain connects TRBV2 to TRBJ2-7; TRBD2 agrees at 8 bases. Per the germline V gene, CDR1 is SNHLY and CDR2 is FYNNEI. The CDR3 runs 12 residues. Losses at the gene ends were 6 bases for V and 4 bases for J; bases not matched to a gene: 2. The CDR3 DNA sequence: TGTGCCAGCAGGAGCGGGAGTTACGAGCAGTACTTC. Its translation is CASRSGSYEQYF.

The V gene is TRBV7-9, the J gene TRBJ1-1; D gene uncertain. The V gene's germline CDR1 is SEHNR and CDR2 FQNEAQ (reference sequence). CDR3 length: 12 amino acids. Trimming took off 4 bases at V and 8 bases at J, with 11 bases between the two ends. CDR3 amino acids: CASSSLSVEAFF. DNA of the CDR3: TGTGCCAGCAGCTCCCTATCGGTCGAAGCTTTCTTT.

The rearrangement links TRBV5-1 to TRBJ2-3; D gene unclear. Germline V CDR1 and CDR2: SGHRS, YFSETQ. Trimming took 3 bases from V and 8 from J, leaving 13 bases between them. This CDR3 has 13 residues. CDR3: CASSSNTVPTQYF. The CDR3 nucleotides are TGCGCCAGCAGCTCGAACACAGTTCCTACGCAGTATTTT.

The J gene is TRBJ2-2, the V gene TRBV5-6, with D tentatively TRBD1 (6 bases). From germline, CDR1 is SGHDT and CDR2 YYEEEE. This CDR3 has 15 residues. V shed 4 bases and J shed 6 bases, with 16 bases lying between them. The chain's CDR3 is CASSLQGRSPGELFF. CDR3 nucleotide sequence: TGTGCCAGCAGCCTCCAGGGGCGCTCGCCCGGGGAGCTGTTTTTT.

The V and J genes are TRBV4-1 and TRBJ1-3, with 8 nucleotides matching TRBD1. The CDR3 extends over 16 amino acids. J lost 2 bases, V lost 1 base, and 4 bases had no gene match. Germline V gives CDR1 MGHRA, CDR2 YSYEKL. The CDR3 coding sequence is TGCGCCAGCAGCCAAGCGCCACAGGGGGCTGGAAACACCATATATTTT. Protein: CASSQAPQGAGNTIYF.

The CDR3 region is CASSQRITGNEQFF. Written as DNA, the CDR3 is TGCGCCAGCAGCCAAAGGATCACGGGGAATGAGCAGTTCTTC. V is TRBV4-1 and J is TRBJ2-1; D might be TRBD2 (5 bases). The CDR3 sequence is 14 residues long. V was clipped by 2 bases and J by 7 bases, with 12 bases between them. Germline-derived CDR1 and CDR2 are MGHRA and YSYEKL.

CDR3 sequence (DNA): TGTGCCAGCAGCTTGTCTAGCTCCCGAGGGGAGCAGTACTTC. Protein sequence: CASSLSSSRGEQYF. The gene calls are TRBV7-9 and TRBJ2-7; weak D call: TRBD2 (5 bases). CDR1 is SEHNR, CDR2 FQNEAQ, per germline (reference sequence). CDR3 length: 14 amino acids. The germline V and J ends were trimmed by 3 bases and 7 bases, with 16 bases remaining between them.

V usage is TRBV19 and J usage is TRBJ1-5; 7 bases map to TRBD1. The J segment lost 4 bases and the V segment lost 7 bases, leaving 10 bases of the junction unmatched. Germline V gene data show CDR1 as LNHDA and CDR2 as SQIVND (reference sequence). The CDR3 has 15 residues. The CDR3 here is CASNRGTELNQPQHF. CDR3 DNA sequence: TGTGCCAGTAATAGAGGGACAGAGCTGAATCAGCCCCAGCATTTT.

The V and J genes are TRBV30 and TRBJ2-7; TRBD1 matches at 7 bases. There are 14 residues in the CDR3. J gave up 1 base and V 5 bases, and 8 bases lay outside the gene matches. The germline V gene encodes CDR1 GTSNPN and CDR2 SVGIG (reference sequence). The DNA for the CDR3 is TGTGCCTGGGAAGGACAGGCCGGATCCTACGAGCAGTACTTC. This codes for CAWEGQAGSYEQYF.

J is TRBJ1-1 and V is TRBV6-1; D may be TRBD1 (5 bases). The CDR3 loop spans 16 amino acids. Trimming pared 0 bases from V and 2 bases from J, leaving 13 bases between. The germline V gene encodes CDR1 MNHNS and CDR2 SASEGT. The CDR3 protein is CASSEALYRRNTEAFF. CDR3 bases: TGTGCCAGCAGTGAAGCGCTATACAGGCGAAACACTGAAGCTTTCTTT.

The chain has TRBV19 and TRBJ1-5; 10 bases agree with TRBD1. Trimming took 6 bases from V and 5 from J; bases not matched to a gene: 4. The germline V gene has CDR1 LNHDA and CDR2 SQIVND (reference sequence). This CDR3 is 14 amino acids long. The CDR3 nucleotides are TGTGCCAGTAGGGACAGGGGGGGAGATCAGCCCCAGCATTTT. Its protein is CASRDRGGDQPQHF.

The chain employs TRBV28 and TRBJ2-7; 9 bases align to TRBD2. Losses at the gene ends were 6 bases for V and 3 bases for J; bases not matched to a gene: 6. This CDR3 has 14 amino acids. CDR1 and CDR2 from the germline V gene are MDHEN and SYDVKM. The chain's CDR3 is CASSPGGGGYEQYF. The CDR3 DNA reads TGTGCCAGCAGCCCCGGCGGGGGGGGCTACGAGCAGTACTTC.

The CDR3 here is CASSPRLSSGVHEQFF. CDR3 sequence (DNA): TGTGCCAGCTCACCAAGGTTAAGTTCAGGGGTCCATGAGCAGTTCTTC. The chain uses TRBV18 and TRBJ2-1; maybe TRBD1 (6 bases). This CDR3 is built from 16 residues. CDR1 KGHSH and CDR2 LQKENI come from the germline V gene. With 2 bases removed from V and 8 bases from J, the gap between germline ends came to 19 bases.

The rearrangement joins TRBV30 to TRBJ1-4, with D perhaps TRBD1 (5 bases). Germline lookup yields CDR1 GTSNPN and CDR2 SVGIG (reference sequence). Trimming left V 7 bases short and J 4 bases short, with 10 bases between. The CDR3 loop spans 12 amino acids. As DNA, the CDR3 is TGTGCCTCCGACAGATATAATGAAAAACTGTTTTTT. This encodes CASDRYNEKLFF.

This chain links TRBV28 with TRBJ2-3; a weak D match, TRBD1 (6 bases). V lost 3 bases to trimming and J lost 3 bases, with 10 bases between them. Germline V gene data show CDR1 as MDHEN and CDR2 as SYDVKM. The CDR3 has 14 residues. The CDR3 region has the DNA TGTGCCAGCAGTTTTCTCCAGGGGACAGATACGCAGTATTTT. Its protein is CASSFLQGTDTQYF.

The chain recombines TRBV7-3 with TRBJ2-7; TRBD1 matches 8 bases. Germline CDR1 is SGHTA and CDR2 is FQGTGA. Unmatched junction bases numbered 8, after V lost 6 bases and J lost 4 bases. This CDR3 has 14 residues. The CDR3 coding sequence is TGTGCCAGCAGTTCCGGGACAGGCCCTTACGAGCAGTACTTC. As protein: CASSSGTGPYEQYF.